The rows below give T cell receptor beta chains drawn from one sample of a study of blood T cell repertoires in COVID-19. Method: immunoSEQ multiplex PCR; TCRdb's copy keeps in-frame clones and lacks some. The table shows 230,000 or so clones, with 85% to 90% occurring only once. Sequencing was performed on peripheral blood. These receptors came from a woman aged 55-75 years with COVID-19, enrolled during active disease. Each CDR3 is given with its conserved first and last residue. The order of the fields is D gene, J gene, V gene, CDR3 DNA, CDR3 protein. D genes are given only for firm matches.

D gene: TRBD2
J gene: TRBJ2-2
V gene: TRBV5-4
CDR3 DNA: TGTGCCAGCACCAACCGGGCGGGGGGGACCGGGGAGCTGTTTTTT
CDR3 protein: CASTNRAGGTGELFF

D gene: TRBD1
J gene: TRBJ2-6
V gene: TRBV9
CDR3 DNA: TGTGCCAGCAGCCCTCAGACAGGGGGCAGCGCTGGGGCCAACGTCCTGACTTTC
CDR3 protein: CASSPQTGGSAGANVLTF

D gene: .
J gene: TRBJ1-1
V gene: TRBV7-9
CDR3 DNA: TGTGCCAGCAGCGGAGTGGTGAACACTGAAGCTTTCTTT
CDR3 protein: CASSGVVNTEAFF

D gene: .
J gene: TRBJ1-1
V gene: TRBV4-2
CDR3 DNA: TGTGCCAGCAGCCAAGATTACTTCTCCCGGGGGATGAACACTGAAGCTTTCTTT
CDR3 protein: CASSQDYFSRGMNTEAFF

D gene: TRBD2
J gene: TRBJ2-2
V gene: TRBV5-6
CDR3 DNA: TGTGCCAGCAGCTTCCGGGGGGACACCGGGGAGCTGTTTTTT
CDR3 protein: CASSFRGDTGELFF

D gene: .
J gene: TRBJ1-3
V gene: TRBV30
CDR3 DNA: TGTGCCTGGACCCCCTCCGGTCGGAGCTCTGGAAACACCATATATTTT
CDR3 protein: CAWTPSGRSSGNTIYF

D gene: .
J gene: TRBJ1-5
V gene: TRBV5-8
CDR3 DNA: TGTGCCAGCAGCTTGTTCCCGATCTCCCAGGGGAATCAGCCCCAGCATTTT
CDR3 protein: CASSLFPISQGNQPQHF

D gene: TRBD2
J gene: TRBJ2-3
V gene: TRBV28
CDR3 DNA: TGTGCCAGCAGTTTAGGAGCGGGGGGCCTCACAGATACGCAGTATTTT
CDR3 protein: CASSLGAGGLTDTQYF

D gene: TRBD1
J gene: TRBJ2-5
V gene: TRBV5-1
CDR3 DNA: TGCGCCAGCAACGACAGGGAATACCAAGAGACCCAGTACTTC
CDR3 protein: CASNDREYQETQYF

D gene: .
J gene: TRBJ1-2
V gene: TRBV6-5
CDR3 DNA: TGTGCCAGCAGTCAGCACAGCTTTAACTATGGCTACACCTTC
CDR3 protein: CASSQHSFNYGYTF

D gene: TRBD2
J gene: TRBJ2-2
V gene: TRBV19
CDR3 DNA: TGTGCCAGTAGTATTTTGGGAGGGAGCGGGGGCACCGGGGAGCTGTTTTTT
CDR3 protein: CASSILGGSGGTGELFF

D gene: TRBD1
J gene: TRBJ1-3
V gene: TRBV7-9
CDR3 DNA: TGTGCCAGCAGCAAAGACAGGGTGCACCCGGGAAACACCATATATTTT
CDR3 protein: CASSKDRVHPGNTIYF

D gene: TRBD1
J gene: TRBJ1-2
V gene: TRBV5-4
CDR3 DNA: TGTGCCAGCAGCTCCAACCCCGGGACAGGGGTCCATGGCTACACCTTC
CDR3 protein: CASSSNPGTGVHGYTF